What follows are 14 T cell receptor beta chains derived from one specimen sequenced in a study of early stage breast cancer tumors. Sequenced by immunoSEQ multiplex PCR; TCRdb stores in-frame clones only, minus some. The sample holds 25,000 to 30,000 clones, 80% to 90% seen once. Sequenced sample: blood. These receptors were taken from a person aged 45-60 years with breast cancer.

The genes are TRBV18 and TRBJ1-4; possibly TRBD1 for D (6 bases). The CDR3 spans 16 residues. Germline CDR1 and CDR2: KGHSH and LQKENI. The V end lost 2 bases, the J end lost 1 base, and 11 bases lay between the germline ends. CDR3 residues: CASSPLGGQTNEKLFF. The CDR3 region has the DNA TGTGCCAGCTCACCATTAGGGGGACAAACTAATGAAAAACTGTTTTTT.

The V and J genes are TRBV9 and TRBJ2-7, with 10 nucleotides matching TRBD2. This CDR3 spans 15 amino acids. With 4 bases clipped from V and 2 bases from J, the junction kept 6 bases outside the gene matches. Germline loops: CDR1 SGDLS, CDR2 YYNGEE. CDR3 nucleotide sequence: TGTGCCAGCAGCCTCGGACTAGCGGCAACCTACGAGCAGTACTTC. Translated: CASSLGLAATYEQYF.

CDR3 nucleotide sequence: TGTGCCAGCATTATAGGGGCTGGGAACACTGAAGCTTTCTTT. Translated: CASIIGAGNTEAFF. The chain couples TRBV28 to TRBJ1-1; tentatively, D is TRBD1 (5 bases). Germline loops: CDR1 MDHEN, CDR2 SYDVKM. The CDR3 is 14 residues long. The V and J ends lost 7 bases and 1 base respectively, with 13 bases between them.

The rearrangement joins TRBV6-5 to TRBJ2-1; 7 bases align to TRBD1. This CDR3 is 13 amino acids long. Germline CDR1 reads MNHEY; CDR2 reads SVGAGI. The junction had 6 bases not matched to a gene; V was cut back by 6 bases and J by 7 bases. The CDR3 coding sequence is TGTGCCAGCAGCCTGGGACAGCCAAATGAGCAGTTCTTC. This gives the protein CASSLGQPNEQFF.

This clone was counted between two and nine times. This chain uses TRBV2 with TRBJ2-5, with D unclear. The germline V gene encodes CDR1 SNHLY and CDR2 FYNNEI. This CDR3 is 13 amino acids long. The V gene lost 6 bases and the J gene lost 5 bases, with 13 bases spanning the gap. CDR3 DNA: TGTGCCAGCAGCGCAACTATAGTTGAGACCCAGTACTTC. It specifies CASSATIVETQYF.

The rearrangement uses TRBV7-9 and TRBJ2-3, with D possibly being TRBD2 (6 bases). CDR3 length: 17 amino acids. The germline V gene has CDR1 SEHNR and CDR2 FQNEAQ (reference sequence). V lost 3 bases and J lost 0, with 16 bases in between. The CDR3 protein is CASSLGLATTSTDTQYF. CDR3 DNA sequence: TGTGCCAGCAGCTTGGGACTCGCTACCACTAGCACAGATACGCAGTATTTT.

This chain connects TRBV29-1 to TRBJ2-7, with 7 bases fitting TRBD1. The CDR3 extends over 12 amino acids. Per the germline V gene, CDR1 is SQVTM and CDR2 is ANQGSEA. The V segment lost 4 bases and the J segment 2 bases; nucleotides outside the gene matches: 2. Here the CDR3 reads CSVAGGPYEQYF. In nucleotides, the CDR3 is TGCAGCGTTGCAGGGGGTCCCTACGAGCAGTACTTC.

The gene calls are TRBV7-3 and TRBJ2-3; D remains ambiguous. CDR3 size: 13 residues. Germline CDR1 SGHTA, CDR2 FQGTGA. V was shortened by 5 bases and J by 1 base, with 7 bases between the two germline ends. The CDR3 sequence is CASSGVGTDTQYF. CDR3 DNA sequence: TGTGCCAGCAGCGGGGTAGGCACAGATACGCAGTATTTT.

CDR3 residues: CASSPRLAGDGDTQYF. CDR3 sequence (DNA): TGTGCCAGCAGCCCGAGACTAGCGGGAGATGGAGATACGCAGTATTTT. This chain links TRBV5-4 with TRBJ2-3; 12 nucleotides agree with TRBD2. Germline values: CDR1 SGHNT, CDR2 YYREEE (reference sequence). Trimming cost V 4 bases and J 5 bases; bases outside gene matches: 8. There are 16 residues in the CDR3.

The chain combines TRBV4-3 with TRBJ1-4; unclear D gene. There are 14 residues in the CDR3. Germline V gene sequence: CDR1 LGHNA, CDR2 YSLEER. V was trimmed by 0 bases and J by 7 bases, leaving 9 bases between them. The chain's CDR3 is CASSQDRLGEKLFF. The CDR3 nucleotides are TGCGCCAGCAGCCAAGATAGGCTCGGTGAAAAACTGTTTTTT.

This sequence joins TRBV6-6 and TRBJ1-4; D remains ambiguous. Germline values: CDR1 MNHNY, CDR2 SVGAGI (reference sequence). This CDR3 is 14 amino acids long. Trimming shortened V by 4 bases and J by 0 bases, and 6 bases separated the two germline ends. The chain's CDR3 is CASSFYPTNEKLFF. As DNA, the CDR3 is TGTGCCAGCAGTTTTTATCCAACTAATGAAAAACTGTTTTTT.

The chain is built from TRBV5-4 and TRBJ2-4; 8 nucleotides line up with TRBD2. There are 16 residues in the CDR3. The germline gives CDR1 SGHNT, CDR2 YYREEE (reference sequence). With 4 bases clipped from V and 3 bases from J, the junction kept 9 bases outside the gene matches. For the CDR3, the DNA is TGTGCCAGCAGCACCAACGGGAGGGCCGACAAAAACATTCAGTACTTC. Translating it yields CASSTNGRADKNIQYF.

The V call is TRBV19, the J call TRBJ1-1; possible D gene TRBD1, 5 bases. The V gene's germline CDR1 is LNHDA and CDR2 SQIVND (reference sequence). The V end was cut by 3 bases, the J end by 4 bases, with 12 bases between. The CDR3 runs to 14 residues. Here the CDR3 DNA reads TGTGCCAGTAGTATCGGGGGAAAGGGCACTGAAGCTTTCTTT. This encodes CASSIGGKGTEAFF. Looking up the rest from reference TRBV19 and TRBJ1-1 gives the full variable domain: DGGITQSPKYLFRKEGQNVTLSCEQNLNHDAMYWYRQDPGQGLRLIYYSQIVNDFQKGDIAEGYSVSREKKESFPLTVTSAQKNPTAFYLCASSIGGKGTEAFFGQGTRLTVV.

This clone was counted once. The genes are TRBV10-3 and TRBJ2-3; 10 bases are shared with TRBD2. Germline V lookup: CDR1 ENHRY, CDR2 SYGVKD. V trimming: 6 bases; J trimming: 1 base; junction bases outside the gene matches: 10. This CDR3 is built from 17 residues. The CDR3 loop reads CAIRTGTSVLRTDTQYF. In nucleotides, the CDR3 is TGTGCCATCAGGACCGGGACTAGCGTCCTGCGCACAGATACGCAGTATTTT.